A single sample is the source of the 22 T cell receptor beta chains below, sequenced in a study of cytomegalovirus exposure and HLA in healthy donors. The PCR ran on 60 Vbeta and 13 Jbeta primers. Clones were read by immunoSEQ multiplex PCR, and TCRdb kept only the in-frame ones, dropping some. The sample records about 180,000 clones, about 78% being singletons. Sequenced material: PBMCs. The receptor source for this set is a man aged 40-55 years in good health and CMV-seronegative.

J is TRBJ2-2 and V is TRBV5-1; the match to TRBD2 covers 10 bases. Per the germline V gene, CDR1 is SGHRS and CDR2 is YFSETQ. J was trimmed by 5 bases and V by 3 bases; bases with no gene match: 10. This CDR3 is 17 amino acids long. The CDR3 DNA sequence: TGCGCCAGCAGCTCGGCTTTATCGACTAGCGGGACCGGGGAGCTGTTTTTT. It translates to CASSSALSTSGTGELFF.

This clone has more than one count but fewer than ten. The CDR3 DNA reads TGCGCCAGCAGCCAAGGTACCGGGTATGAGCAGTTCTTC. As protein: CASSQGTGYEQFF. The chain uses TRBV4-3 and TRBJ2-1, with unresolved D. Trimming took 1 base from V and 8 from J, leaving 9 bases between them. Per germline, CDR1 LGHNA and CDR2 YSLEER. The CDR3 extends over 13 amino acids.

The V call is TRBV9, the J call TRBJ2-1, with D possibly being TRBD2 (5 bases). From germline, CDR1 is SGDLS and CDR2 YYNGEE. The CDR3 is made up of 15 amino acids. Trimming stripped 3 bases from V and 2 bases from J, with 12 bases between. The CDR3 DNA sequence: TGTGCCAGCAGCGGTAGCGTTTTGGCCTACAATGAGCAGTTCTTC. Translation gives CASSGSVLAYNEQFF.

This sequence joins TRBV7-9 and TRBJ2-7, with 7 bases aligning to TRBD1. The CDR3 is 15 amino acids. The germline gives CDR1 SEHNR, CDR2 FQNEAQ (reference sequence). With 5 bases clipped from V and 3 bases from J, the junction kept 10 bases outside the gene matches. The CDR3 DNA reads TGTGCCAGCAGCCAGAGGGGACAGAGATTCTACGAGCAGTACTTC. Translated: CASSQRGQRFYEQYF.

The chain's CDR3 is CASSGQGAYAGGYNEQFF. CDR3 in DNA: TGTGCCAGCAGCGGACAGGGGGCCTATGCGGGAGGCTACAATGAGCAGTTCTTC. The chain combines TRBV9 with TRBJ2-1, with TRBD1 matching 10 bases. The junction had 12 bases not matched to a gene; V was cut back by 3 bases and J by 3 bases. CDR1 and CDR2 (germline): SGDLS, YYNGEE. There are 18 residues in the CDR3.

This chain uses TRBV5-4 with TRBJ1-1; D is ambiguous. This CDR3 region has 11 residues. V lost 4 bases and J 7 bases, leaving 8 bases between the germline ends. Germline V gives CDR1 SGHNT, CDR2 YYREEE (reference sequence). The CDR3 region is CASSGGFEAFF. The CDR3 nucleotides are TGTGCCAGCAGCGGAGGGTTTGAAGCTTTCTTT.

The chain's CDR3 is CASSVVDRRTGELFF. CDR3 in DNA: TGTGCCAGCAGCGTAGTCGACAGGAGGACCGGGGAGCTGTTTTTT. The chain has TRBV9 and TRBJ2-2; D is perhaps TRBD1 (6 bases). CDR3 length: 15 residues. CDR1 and CDR2 from the germline V gene are SGDLS and YYNGEE. V was clipped by 0 bases and J by 5 bases, with 11 bases between them.

This chain uses TRBV5-1 with TRBJ2-7; 12 bases map to TRBD2. This CDR3 is 16 amino acids long. After removal of 8 bases from V and 0 bases from J, the junction contained 9 bases not matched to a gene. Germline V gene sequence: CDR1 SGHRS, CDR2 YFSETQ. CDR3 nucleotides: TGCGCCAGTTCGCCGGGACTAGCGGGTTTCTCCTACGAGCAGTACTTC. It codes for CASSPGLAGFSYEQYF.

The chain is built from TRBV18 and TRBJ2-3, with a weak D call TRBD1 (5 bases). CDR1 is KGHSH and CDR2 is LQKENI in the germline V gene. This CDR3 has 16 residues. Trimming left V 6 bases short and J 0 bases short, with 16 bases between. The CDR3 DNA reads TGTGCCAGCTCTCCTCCAGGACGGACAAGCACAGATACGCAGTATTTT. As protein: CASSPPGRTSTDTQYF.

Here the CDR3 DNA reads TGTGCCAGCAGCTCATCCAAGACTAGCGGGGGGTACGAGCAGTACTTC. This gives the protein CASSSSKTSGGYEQYF. This chain joins TRBV21-1 and TRBJ2-7; TRBD2 is the table's D call and was not checked against the DNA. TRBV21-1 is designated a pseudogene. The CDR3 covers 16 residues.

This CDR3 reads CASSQTGGHTEAFF. The DNA for the CDR3 is TGTGCCAGCTCACAAACCGGGGGTCACACTGAAGCTTTCTTT. This sequence joins TRBV18 and TRBJ1-1; maybe TRBD1 (5 bases). CDR1 and CDR2 from the germline V gene are KGHSH and LQKENI. Between the trimmed V and J ends, which lost 4 bases and 3 bases, there was a span of 12 bases. The CDR3 is 14 amino acids.

Only a few counts were recorded for this clone. CDR3 sequence reads: CASSDGGQMNTEAFF. Written as DNA, the CDR3 is TGTGCCAGCAGTGACGGGGGACAGATGAACACTGAAGCTTTCTTT. The chain joins TRBV2 to TRBJ1-1, with TRBD1 matching 7 bases. CDR3 length equals 15 residues. V was clipped by 3 bases and J by 0 bases; unmatched bases: 4. Germline values: CDR1 SNHLY, CDR2 FYNNEI.

Only a few counts were recorded for this clone. The rearrangement uses TRBV15 and TRBJ2-3; 7 positions match TRBD2. The V gene's germline CDR1 is LNHNV and CDR2 YYDKDF (reference sequence). The CDR3 consists of 16 residues. The trim removed 1 base at V and 3 bases at J, leaving 7 bases unmatched. The CDR3 is CATSRVHGGLTDTQYF. In DNA, the CDR3 is TGTGCCACCAGCAGAGTCCACGGGGGGTTAACAGATACGCAGTATTTT. Drawing the rest from reference TRBV15 and TRBJ2-3, the complete variable domain is DAMVIQNPRYQVTQFGKPVTLSCSQTLNHNVMYWYQQKSSQAPKLLFHYYDKDFNNEADTPDNFQSRRPNTSFCFLDIRSPGLGDTAMYLCATSRVHGGLTDTQYFGPGTRLTVL.

The chain uses TRBV6-6 and TRBJ2-5; TRBD2 matches at 15 bases. V shed 0 bases, J shed 7 bases, and the junction held 3 bases outside the gene matches. The CDR3 spans 16 residues. Germline assignment: CDR1 MNHNY and CDR2 SVGAGI (reference sequence). CDR3 nucleotide sequence: TGTGCCAGCAGTTACTCGGGACTAGCGGGAGGCGGGACCCAGTACTTC. Amino acids: CASSYSGLAGGGTQYF.

The chain combines TRBV5-1 with TRBJ1-5; D uncertain. V lost 0 bases and J 3 bases, leaving 7 bases between the germline ends. The germline V gene has CDR1 SGHRS and CDR2 YFSETQ. This CDR3 spans 14 amino acids. CDR3 bases: TGCGCCAGCAGCTTGGGACTGAACAATCAGCCCCAGCATTTT. The encoded protein is CASSLGLNNQPQHF.

CDR3 sequence: CASSQGTGGGDEQYF. In DNA, the CDR3 is TGCGCCAGCAGCCAGGGGACAGGGGGCGGCGACGAGCAGTACTTC. J is TRBJ2-7 and V is TRBV4-3, with TRBD1 matching over 12 bases. Germline CDR1 and CDR2: LGHNA and YSLEER. This CDR3 has 15 residues. After removal of 3 bases from V and 5 bases from J, the junction contained 5 bases not matched to a gene.

The rearrangement joins TRBV4-3 to TRBJ2-1, with 8 bases that match TRBD1. Germline V gives CDR1 LGHNA, CDR2 YSLEER. The junction had 13 bases not matched to a gene; V was cut back by 0 bases and J by 6 bases. The CDR3 runs to 18 residues. CDR3 loop: CASSQDSTDRVAGNEQFF. In DNA form, the CDR3 reads TGCGCCAGCAGCCAAGACTCAACGGACAGGGTAGCAGGCAATGAGCAGTTCTTC.

V is TRBV19 and J is TRBJ1-1; TRBD1 is a possible D gene (5 bases). The CDR3 contains 13 residues. The germline V and J ends were trimmed by 4 bases and 0 bases, with 6 bases remaining between them. The germline V gene has CDR1 LNHDA and CDR2 SQIVND (reference sequence). In DNA, the CDR3 is TGTGCCAGTAGTACGACAGTGAACACTGAAGCTTTCTTT. This codes for CASSTTVNTEAFF. The full variable domain, completed using reference TRBV19 and TRBJ1-1, is DGGITQSPKYLFRKEGQNVTLSCEQNLNHDAMYWYRQDPGQGLRLIYYSQIVNDFQKGDIAEGYSVSREKKESFPLTVTSAQKNPTAFYLCASSTTVNTEAFFGQGTRLTVV.

This clone was found once. This sequence joins TRBV6-6 and TRBJ1-2; D unclear. The CDR3 has 14 amino acids. V dropped 3 bases and J dropped 1 base, with 9 bases sitting between them. Germline-derived CDR1 and CDR2 are MNHNY and SVGAGI (reference sequence). In DNA, the CDR3 is TGTGCCAGCAGTTATGACAACCATAACTATGGCTACACCTTC. The encoded protein is CASSYDNHNYGYTF.

The rearrangement uses TRBV2 and TRBJ1-1; TRBD1 might be the D (6 bases). The germline V gene encodes CDR1 SNHLY and CDR2 FYNNEI. This CDR3 contains 13 residues. V lost 9 bases, J lost 1 base, and 12 bases lay in between. The CDR3 bases are TGTGCCAGTCGACAGGACTCGAACACTGAAGCTTTCTTT. Translated, it gives CASRQDSNTEAFF.

In its sample, this clone was seen a few times. Germline and junction disagree at one end, which may indicate a read error. The V call is TRBV5-1, the J call TRBJ2-2; perhaps TRBD2 as D (6 bases). This CDR3 has 16 residues. In germline, CDR1 is SGHRS, CDR2 YFSETQ. The CDR3 spells CASSLDRIENTGGLFF. In DNA form, the CDR3 reads TGCGCCAGCAGCTTGGACAGGATCGAGAACACCGGGGGGCTGTTTTTT.

The rearrangement uses TRBV7-2 and TRBJ1-3; D gene unclear. Between the trimmed V and J ends, which lost 3 bases and 0 bases, there was a span of 12 bases. This CDR3 is 16 amino acids long. Germline V gene data show CDR1 as SGHTA and CDR2 as FQGNSA. The CDR3 bases are TGTGCCAGCAGCTTGGGGTCAGCGGGCTCTGGAAACACCATATATTTT. Its protein is CASSLGSAGSGNTIYF.